This TCR beta chain came from a study of blood T cells in healthy people across ages. Study results and limitations: Unknown donor CMV status possibly confounded expanded clonotype changes. It was held that diversity estimates obtained from one million T cells represented underestimates.

A word on this clonotype: Antigen: not known.

CDR1 MDHEN and CDR2 SYDVKM come from the germline V gene. After removal of 2 bases from V and 6 bases from J, the junction contained 5 bases not matched to a gene. CDR3 size: 14 residues. Primers used in a second PCR of about 6 to 11 cycles were a sample-barcoded 5' primer and a J-beta primer mix. The template-switch adaptor, which had 12 random nucleotides, put a tag on each cDNA molecule. Sequencing yielded, for each sample, at least 3 million paired-end reads carrying CDR3. TCRdb fed the 5' RACE reads into MiXCR, producing one record per CDR3 protein. The data show about 1,400,000 distinct CDR3 sequences, 40% to 50% seen once.

V gene TRBV28 combines with J gene TRBJ2-5, with 8 bases fitting TRBD1. This receptor was taken from a young woman in good health. The sequencing sample was made of blood. The CDR3 is CASSLQGARKTQYF. The CDR3 coding sequence is TGTGCCAGCAGTTTACAGGGGGCGCGAAAGACCCAGTACTTC.